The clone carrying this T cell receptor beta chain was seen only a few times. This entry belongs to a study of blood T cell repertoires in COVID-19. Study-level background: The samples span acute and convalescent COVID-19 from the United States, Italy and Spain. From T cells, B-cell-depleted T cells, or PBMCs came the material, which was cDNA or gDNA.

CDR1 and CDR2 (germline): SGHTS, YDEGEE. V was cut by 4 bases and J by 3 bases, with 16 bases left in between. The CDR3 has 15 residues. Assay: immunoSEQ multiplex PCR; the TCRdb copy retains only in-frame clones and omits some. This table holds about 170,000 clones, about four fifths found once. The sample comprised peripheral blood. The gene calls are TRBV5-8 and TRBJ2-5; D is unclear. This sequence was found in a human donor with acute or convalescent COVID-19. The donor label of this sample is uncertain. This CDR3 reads CASSPGFRMEETQYF. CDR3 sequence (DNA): TGTGCCAGCAGCCCAGGTTTTAGAATGGAAGAGACCCAGTACTTC.